The T cell receptor beta chain under discussion was sequenced for a study of blood T cells in healthy people across ages. The germline gives CDR1 DFQATT, CDR2 SNEGSKA (reference sequence). This CDR3 comprises 13 residues. V lost 1 base and J lost 7, with 13 bases in between. There are a few counts of this clonotype. The use of a sample-barcoded 5' primer and a J-beta primer mix characterized a second PCR of roughly 7 to 11 cycles. One entry per CDR3 protein, called by TCRdb with MiXCR from the 5' RACE reads. Of approximately 960,000 distinct CDR3 sequences in the sample, roughly 28% were seen once. The same specimen was also included in a second study, on T cells of mothers and their children.

The chain employs TRBV20-1 and TRBJ1-2; possibly TRBD1 for D (5 bases). The specimen was blood. This receptor was taken from a woman aged 35 to 49 in good health. CDR3 amino acids: CSARGGSRAGYTF. The CDR3, as DNA: TGCAGTGCTAGAGGGGGGTCCCGGGCTGGCTACACCTTC.